These T cell receptor beta chains were read from a single sample in a study of post-analysis software for immune sequencing data. TCRdb used MiXCR to reprocess the PCR reads, holding one entry per CDR3 protein. Of under 900,000 distinct CDR3 sequences in the sample, about 57% are singletons; the top ten hold around 4.5%. The sequenced material came from blood. Receptor source: a girl aged 10 to 17 with multiple sclerosis. Each CDR3 is given with its conserved first and last residue. Fields, in order: clone size, V gene, J gene, D gene, CDR3 DNA, CDR3 protein. A D gene is named only where the DNA matches it firmly. Not all rows give a size; the values are once, few, many and, for expanded clones, a class.

-	TRBV6-5	TRBJ2-7	TRBD1	TGTGCCAGCTGGACGGGACAGGTTTACGAGCAGTACTTC	CASWTGQVYEQYF
few	TRBV6-5	TRBJ2-7	-	TGTGCCAGCAGTTACTCGGGGGCTATGGGCTACGAGCAGTACTTC	CASSYSGAMGYEQYF
-	TRBV3-1	TRBJ2-5	TRBD1	TGTGCCAGCAGCCAACCCGGGACAGGGACCCAGTACTTC	CASSQPGTGTQYF
-	TRBV5-1	TRBJ1-5	TRBD1	TGCGCCAGCAGCTCGGGAGGACAGGCGGATCAGCCCCAGCATTTT	CASSSGGQADQPQHF
few	TRBV2	TRBJ1-5	-	TGTGCCAGCAGGACAGATAGCAATCAGCCCCAGCATTTT	CASRTDSNQPQHF
-	TRBV12-5	TRBJ2-5	-	TGTGCTAGTGGTTTGCGAGGGAGAGAGACCCAGTACTTC	CASGLRGRETQYF
-	TRBV20-1	TRBJ2-5	TRBD2	TGCAGTGCTAGAGAACGGAGCGGGAGGGTGCAAGAGACCCAGTACTTC	CSARERSGRVQETQYF
-	TRBV5-1	TRBJ2-7	-	TGCGCCAGCAGCTTGGTTACAGGCTTTTCATCCTACGAGCAGTACTTC	CASSLVTGFSSYEQYF
-	TRBV7-9	TRBJ2-2	-	TGTGCCAGCAGCTTAGATACAGCGGGGAACACCGGGGAGCTGTTTTTT	CASSLDTAGNTGELFF
few	TRBV20-1	TRBJ2-7	TRBD1	TGCAGTGCTATACCCCCGTGGGGGACAGGTAATTCCTACGAGCAGTACTTC	CSAIPPWGTGNSYEQYF
few	TRBV6-1	TRBJ2-7	-	TGTGCCAGCAGTGAAGAGGACGGGGGCCCCTCCTACGAGCAGTACTTC	CASSEEDGGPSYEQYF
few	TRBV14	TRBJ1-4	TRBD1	TGTGCCAGCAGCCAAGTCCAGGACAGGGGCCTCAACGGGGGACATAATGAAAAACTGTTTTTT	CASSQVQDRGLNGGHNEKLFF
-	TRBV25-1	TRBJ2-3	-	TGTGCCAGCAGTGAAACGGGACTTACCACAGATACGCAGTATTTT	CASSETGLTTDTQYF
once	TRBV27	TRBJ1-2	-	TGTGCCAGCAGTTGGGGCCGGGGGTGGGTTAAGGGCTACACCTTC	CASSWGRGWVKGYTF
-	TRBV12-3/TRBV12-4	TRBJ2-5	-	TGTGCCAGCAATGGACAGTTACAAGAGACCCAGTACTTC	CASNGQLQETQYF
few	TRBV20-1	TRBJ2-7	TRBD2	TGCAGTGCTAGAGATCGGGGGACCGGGACTAGCGGGCGATACACCTACGAGCAGTACTTC	CSARDRGTGTSGRYTYEQYF
-	TRBV11-2	TRBJ1-2	-	TGTGCCAGCAGCCCCTCGGACTTGCCCCGGGAGGGTGGCTACACCTTC	CASSPSDLPREGGYTF
-	TRBV15	TRBJ2-3	-	TGTGCCACCAGCGGCGTAGCCGGGAGCACAGATACGCAGTATTTT	CATSGVAGSTDTQYF
-	TRBV29-1	TRBJ1-2	-	TGCAGCGTAAGGTGGCCTACTTATGGCTACACCTTC	CSVRWPTYGYTF
few	TRBV25-1	TRBJ2-5	TRBD1	TGTGCCAGCAGTTCGACAGGGGCTTCTTCGACCCAGTACTTC	CASSSTGASSTQYF
-	TRBV6-4	TRBJ1-6	TRBD1	TGTGCCAGCAGTGACTCGGGACAGGGAAATTCACCCCTCCACTTT	CASSDSGQGNSPLHF
few	TRBV12-5	TRBJ2-3	-	TGTGCTAGTGGCCTTAGACTTAGCACAGATACGCAGTATTTT	CASGLRLSTDTQYF
few	TRBV6-5	TRBJ1-1	-	TGTGCCAGCAGTAACGGGGCGACTGAAGCTTTCTTT	CASSNGATEAFF
few	TRBV7-3	TRBJ2-3	TRBD1	TGTGCCAGCAGCCCCCCGGGACAGGGGAACACGCAGTATTTT	CASSPPGQGNTQYF
-	TRBV14	TRBJ2-1	-	TGTGCCAGCAGCCAAGGTGTTCACAACTCCTACAATGAGCAGTTCTTC	CASSQGVHNSYNEQFF
-	TRBV11-2	TRBJ2-7	TRBD1	TGTGCCAGCAGCCGGGGACAGGGGAAAACCTACGAGCAGTACTTC	CASSRGQGKTYEQYF
-	TRBV9	TRBJ2-7	-	TGTGCCAGCAGCGTAGAGGGGGATAAAAACGAGCAGTACTTC	CASSVEGDKNEQYF
few	TRBV5-1	TRBJ2-3	-	TGCGCCAGCGGAGGGGGGCGACAGGCAGATACGCAGTATTTT	CASGGGRQADTQYF
-	TRBV7-2	TRBJ2-5	TRBD2	TGTGCCTGCCGAGAGGGGACTAGTGGGACCCAGTACTTC	CACREGTSGTQYF
-	TRBV5-4	TRBJ2-1	TRBD2	TGTGCCAGCAGACATACTAGCGGGAGTCGGAATGAGCAGTTCTTC	CASRHTSGSRNEQFF
-	TRBV24-1	TRBJ2-1	-	TGTGCCACCAGGGACCCTGCCGTTTCCAATGAGCAGTTCTTC	CATRDPAVSNEQFF
-	TRBV20-1	TRBJ2-3	-	TGCAGTGCTAGGCAACAGGCGCGGGATACGCAGTATTTT	CSARQQARDTQYF
few	TRBV6-5	TRBJ2-5	-	TGTGCCAGCAGTTATGGGCCCAACCAAGAGACCCAGTACTTC	CASSYGPNQETQYF
-	TRBV4-1	TRBJ2-7	TRBD2	TGCGCCAGCAGCCAAAGTGACGCGGGAGGGCCTCTCGACGAGCAGTACTTC	CASSQSDAGGPLDEQYF
-	TRBV2	TRBJ2-5	-	TGTGCCAGCAGTGAAACACCAACAGGGAGTCTGGAGACCCAGTACTTC	CASSETPTGSLETQYF
few	TRBV6-6	TRBJ2-5	-	TGTGCCAGCAGTGCCCCAGGGGAGGGCCAGTACTTC	CASSAPGEGQYF
few	TRBV9	TRBJ2-7	-	TGTGCCAGCTCAGTGGGGGACGAGCAGTACTTC	CASSVGDEQYF
-	TRBV9	TRBJ1-6	-	TGTGCCAGCAGCGCACACCTAAGCTCCTATAATTCACCCCTCCACTTT	CASSAHLSSYNSPLHF
-	TRBV6-1	TRBJ1-5	TRBD1	TGTGCCAGCAACCCCGGGACAGGGATTAAGGGCAATCAGCCCCAGCATTTT	CASNPGTGIKGNQPQHF
once	TRBV7-9	TRBJ2-3	TRBD1	TGTGCCAGCAGCCCCTGGACAGGTGAAGCAGATACGCAGTATTTT	CASSPWTGEADTQYF
-	TRBV11-2	TRBJ1-1	-	TGTGCCAGCAGCTGGGCCCCGCAAATGCCTGAAGCTTTCTTT	CASSWAPQMPEAFF
-	TRBV18	TRBJ2-7	-	TGTGCCAGCTCACTACAGGAATACGAGCAGTACTTC	CASSLQEYEQYF
-	TRBV12-3/TRBV12-4	TRBJ2-7	-	TGTGCCAGCAGTCTAGGGAACACCCAACCAGCCTACGAGCAGTACTTC	CASSLGNTQPAYEQYF
-	TRBV7-9	TRBJ2-7	-	TGTGCCAGCAGCTTAGCGGGTGGGGGCCACGAGCAGTACTTC	CASSLAGGGHEQYF
once	TRBV6-1	TRBJ2-1	TRBD1	TGTGCCAGCAGTAGGACAGGGGTACGCGATGAGCAGTTCTTC	CASSRTGVRDEQFF
once	TRBV7-9	TRBJ2-5	-	TGTGCCAGCAGCTTAACCGGGGCGCGATCATTGGAGACCCAGTACTTC	CASSLTGARSLETQYF
-	TRBV20-1	TRBJ2-7	-	TGCAGTGCTAGAGGGACTGCGAGCTCCTACGAGCAGTACTTC	CSARGTASSYEQYF
-	TRBV29-1	TRBJ2-3	-	TGCAGCGTTGAAGCAGTCGCTAGCACAGATACGCAGTATTTT	CSVEAVASTDTQYF
-	TRBV14	TRBJ1-1	-	TGTGCCAGCAGCCAAGGAGGTACTTCGATGAACACTGAAGCTTTCTTT	CASSQGGTSMNTEAFF
-	TRBV6-5	TRBJ2-1	TRBD2	TGTGCCAGCAGTTACGGGGGTGGTAGCGGGACCGGGTCCTACAATGAGCAGTTCTTC	CASSYGGGSGTGSYNEQFF
-	TRBV20-1	TRBJ1-2	TRBD1	TGCGAACCGGGACAGGGGGCGAATGGCTACACCTTC	CEPGQGANGYTF
-	TRBV3-1	TRBJ2-7	-	TGTGCCAGCAGCCAAGATCTCGGCGGGCGCGAGCAGTACTTC	CASSQDLGGREQYF
-	TRBV7-9	TRBJ2-5	-	TGTGCCAGCAGCTCCCCCCGCCCGACGAGAGCCCAAGAGACCCAGTACTTC	CASSSPRPTRAQETQYF
few	TRBV4-2	TRBJ2-1	-	TGTGCCAGCAGCTTACTCCGGGGTTCCTACAATGAGCAGTTCTTC	CASSLLRGSYNEQFF